This T cell receptor beta chain was captured by sequencing in a study of radiotherapy plus CTLA-4 blockade in lung cancer. Study findings and constraints: Once radiotherapy plus ipilimumab had been given, TCR clones derived from tumor expanded in blood.

Germline CDR1 MNHEY, CDR2 SMNVEV (reference sequence). The CDR3 spans 14 residues. Trimming cost V 8 bases and J 2 bases, with 15 bases left between them. With ipilimumab providing CTLA-4 blockade, focal radiation was administered to patients who had chemo-refractory metastatic non-small-cell lung cancer. To note about this clone: Its antigen is unidentified.

Clones were sequenced by immunoSEQ multiplex PCR, and TCRdb holds only the in-frame ones, with some missing. The sample includes over 75,000 clones, roughly four fifths seen only once; the top ten take 0.82%. The material was peripheral blood, obtained from a patient treated with radiotherapy plus ipilimumab. The V gene is TRBV27, the J gene TRBJ1-1, with unresolved D. The clonotype originates from a human donor with non-small cell lung cancer who had stable disease on radiotherapy plus ipilimumab. DNA for the CDR3: TGTGCCAGCTGGCACGCGGACGGTAACACTGAAGCTTTCTTT. The encoded protein is CASWHADGNTEAFF.